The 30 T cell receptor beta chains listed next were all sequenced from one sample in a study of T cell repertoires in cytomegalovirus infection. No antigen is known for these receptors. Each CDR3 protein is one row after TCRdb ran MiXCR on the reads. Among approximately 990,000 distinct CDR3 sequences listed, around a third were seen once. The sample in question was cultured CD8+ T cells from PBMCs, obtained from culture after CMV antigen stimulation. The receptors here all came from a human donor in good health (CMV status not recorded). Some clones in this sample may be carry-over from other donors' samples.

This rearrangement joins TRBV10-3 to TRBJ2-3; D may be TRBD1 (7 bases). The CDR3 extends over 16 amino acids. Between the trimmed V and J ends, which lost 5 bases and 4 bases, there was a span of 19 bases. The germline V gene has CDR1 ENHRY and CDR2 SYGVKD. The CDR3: CAISQEGANLADTQYF. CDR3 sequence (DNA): TGTGCCATCAGTCAGGAGGGGGCGAATTTGGCAGATACGCAGTATTTT.

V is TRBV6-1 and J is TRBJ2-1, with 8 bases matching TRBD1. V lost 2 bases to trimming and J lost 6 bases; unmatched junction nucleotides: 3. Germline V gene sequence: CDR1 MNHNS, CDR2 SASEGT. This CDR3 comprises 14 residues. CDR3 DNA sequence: TGTGCCAGCAGTGAACCAGGGGGCGGCAATGAGCAGTTCTTC. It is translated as CASSEPGGGNEQFF.

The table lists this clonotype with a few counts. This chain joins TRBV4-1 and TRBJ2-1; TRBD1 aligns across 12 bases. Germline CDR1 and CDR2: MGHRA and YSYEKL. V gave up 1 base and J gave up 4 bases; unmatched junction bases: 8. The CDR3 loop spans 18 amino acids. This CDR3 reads CASSQGILGQGAYNEQFF. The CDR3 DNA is TGCGCCAGCAGCCAAGGGATACTGGGACAGGGGGCGTACAATGAGCAGTTCTTC.

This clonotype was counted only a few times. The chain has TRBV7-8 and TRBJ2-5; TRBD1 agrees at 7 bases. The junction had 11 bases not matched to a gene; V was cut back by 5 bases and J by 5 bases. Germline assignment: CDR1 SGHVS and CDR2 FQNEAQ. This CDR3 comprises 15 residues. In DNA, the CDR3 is TGTGCCAGCAGCCCTCAGAGGGGGCGCTGGGAGACCCAGTACTTC. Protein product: CASSPQRGRWETQYF. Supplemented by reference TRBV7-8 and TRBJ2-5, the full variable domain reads GAGVSQSPRYKVAKRGQDVALRCDPISGHVSLFWYQQALGQGPEFLTYFQNEAQLDKSGLPSDRFFAERPEGSVSTLKIQRTQQEDSAVYLCASSPQRGRWETQYFGPGTRLLVL.

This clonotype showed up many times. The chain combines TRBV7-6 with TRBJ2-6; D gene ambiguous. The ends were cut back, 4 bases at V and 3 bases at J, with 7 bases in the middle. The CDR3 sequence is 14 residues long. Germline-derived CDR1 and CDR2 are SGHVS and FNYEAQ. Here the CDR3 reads CASSSEVGANVLTF. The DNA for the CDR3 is TGTGCCAGCAGCTCAGAGGTTGGGGCCAACGTCCTGACTTTC.

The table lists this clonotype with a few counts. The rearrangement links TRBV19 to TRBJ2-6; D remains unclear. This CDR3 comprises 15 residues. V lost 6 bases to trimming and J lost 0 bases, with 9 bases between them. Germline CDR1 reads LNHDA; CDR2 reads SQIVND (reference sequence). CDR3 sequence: CASSWKGSGANVLTF. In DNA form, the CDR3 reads TGTGCCAGTAGCTGGAAGGGCTCTGGGGCCAACGTCCTGACTTTC.

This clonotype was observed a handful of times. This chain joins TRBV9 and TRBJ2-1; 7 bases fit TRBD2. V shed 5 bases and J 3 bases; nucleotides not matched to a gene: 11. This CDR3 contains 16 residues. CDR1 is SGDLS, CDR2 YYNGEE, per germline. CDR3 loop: CASSQFLGGIYNEQFF. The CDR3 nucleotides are TGTGCCAGCAGTCAATTCTTGGGGGGGATCTACAATGAGCAGTTCTTC.

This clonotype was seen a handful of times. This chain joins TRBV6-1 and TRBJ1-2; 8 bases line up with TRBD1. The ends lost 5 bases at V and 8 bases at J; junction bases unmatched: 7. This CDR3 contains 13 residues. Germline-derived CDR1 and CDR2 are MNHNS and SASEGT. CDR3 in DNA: TGTGCCAGCAGTCCCGGACAGGGCCAAGGCTACACCTTC. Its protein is CASSPGQGQGYTF.

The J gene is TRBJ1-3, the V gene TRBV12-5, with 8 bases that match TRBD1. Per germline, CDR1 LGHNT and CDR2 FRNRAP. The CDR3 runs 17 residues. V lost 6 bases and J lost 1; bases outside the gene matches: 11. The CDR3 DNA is TGTGCTAGTGGAGCTTCCACCGACAGGGGTTCTGGAAACACCATATATTTT. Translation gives CASGASTDRGSGNTIYF. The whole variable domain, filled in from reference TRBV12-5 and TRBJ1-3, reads DARVTQTPRHKVTEMGQEVTMRCQPILGHNTVFWYRQTMMQGLELLAYFRNRAPLDDSGMPKDRFSAEMPDATLATLKIQPSEPRDSAVYFCASGASTDRGSGNTIYFGEGSWLTVV.

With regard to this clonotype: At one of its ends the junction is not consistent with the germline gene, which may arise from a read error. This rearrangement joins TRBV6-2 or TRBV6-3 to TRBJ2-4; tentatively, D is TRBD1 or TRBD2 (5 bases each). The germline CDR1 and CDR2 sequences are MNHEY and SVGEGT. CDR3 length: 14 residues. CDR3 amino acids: CACSYMTKGNIQYF. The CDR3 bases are TGTGCCTGCAGTTACATGACTAAGGGGAACATTCAGTACTTC.

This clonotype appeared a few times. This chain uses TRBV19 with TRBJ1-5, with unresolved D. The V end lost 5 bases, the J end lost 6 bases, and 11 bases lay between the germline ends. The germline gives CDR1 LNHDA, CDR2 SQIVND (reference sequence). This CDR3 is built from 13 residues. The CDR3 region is CASSQNSPQPQHF. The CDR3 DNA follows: TGTGCCAGTAGTCAGAACAGTCCTCAGCCCCAGCATTTT.

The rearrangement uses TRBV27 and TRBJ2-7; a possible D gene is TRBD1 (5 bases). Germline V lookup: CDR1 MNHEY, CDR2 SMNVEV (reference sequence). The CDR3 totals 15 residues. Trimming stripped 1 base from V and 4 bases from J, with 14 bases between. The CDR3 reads CASSLLGGAKYEQYF. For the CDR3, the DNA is TGTGCCAGCAGTTTATTAGGTGGGGCGAAATACGAGCAGTACTTC.

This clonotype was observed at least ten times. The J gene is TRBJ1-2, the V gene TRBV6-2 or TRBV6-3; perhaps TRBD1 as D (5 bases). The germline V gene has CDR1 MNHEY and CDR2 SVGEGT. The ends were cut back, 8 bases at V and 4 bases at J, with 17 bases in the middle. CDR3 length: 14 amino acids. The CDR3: CASEPPGPLYGYTF. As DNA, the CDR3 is TGTGCCAGCGAGCCTCCGGGACCGCTCTATGGCTACACCTTC.

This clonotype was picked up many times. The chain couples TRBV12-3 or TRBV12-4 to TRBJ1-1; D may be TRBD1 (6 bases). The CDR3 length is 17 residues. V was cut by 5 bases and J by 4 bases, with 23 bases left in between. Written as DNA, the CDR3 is TGTGCCAGCAGTCCCGAACAGGGTATGGGCCGTGGCACTGAAGCTTTCTTT. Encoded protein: CASSPEQGMGRGTEAFF.

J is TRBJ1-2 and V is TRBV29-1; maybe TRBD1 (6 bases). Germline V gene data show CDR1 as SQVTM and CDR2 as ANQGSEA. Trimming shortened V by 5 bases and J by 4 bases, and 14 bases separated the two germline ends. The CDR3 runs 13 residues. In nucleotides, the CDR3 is TGCAGCGTTCTACCAACAGGGAGCTATGGCTACACCTTC. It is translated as CSVLPTGSYGYTF.

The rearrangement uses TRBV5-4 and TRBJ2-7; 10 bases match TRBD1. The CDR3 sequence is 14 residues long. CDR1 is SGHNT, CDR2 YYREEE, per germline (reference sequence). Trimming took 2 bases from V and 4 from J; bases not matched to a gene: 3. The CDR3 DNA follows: TGTGCCAGCAGCTTACGGACAGGGGGGTACGAGCAGTACTTC. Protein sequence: CASSLRTGGYEQYF.

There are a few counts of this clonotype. The CDR3: CASSYGTFDQPQHF. The DNA for the CDR3 is TGTGCCAGCAGTTACGGGACTTTTGATCAGCCCCAGCATTTT. The chain is built from TRBV6-2 or TRBV6-3 and TRBJ1-5; perhaps TRBD1 as D (5 bases). Germline CDR1 and CDR2: MNHEY and SVGEGT. The CDR3 is made up of 14 amino acids. V lost 2 bases, J lost 5 bases, and 10 bases lay in between.

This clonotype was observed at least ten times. CDR3 DNA sequence: TGTGCCTCCGAGCGGGGGGTCACCTACAATGAGCAGTTCTTC. It codes for CASERGVTYNEQFF. The chain employs TRBV9 and TRBJ2-1, with 9 bases aligning to TRBD2. CDR3 length: 14 residues. Germline trimming cut 10 bases from V and 2 bases from J; bases unmatched to any gene: 7. CDR1 and CDR2 from the germline V gene are SGDLS and YYNGEE.

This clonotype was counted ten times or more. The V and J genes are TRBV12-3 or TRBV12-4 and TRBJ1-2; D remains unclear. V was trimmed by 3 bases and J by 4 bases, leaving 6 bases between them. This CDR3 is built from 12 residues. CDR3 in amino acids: CASSFGIYGYTF. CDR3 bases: TGTGCCAGCAGTTTTGGCATCTATGGCTACACCTTC.

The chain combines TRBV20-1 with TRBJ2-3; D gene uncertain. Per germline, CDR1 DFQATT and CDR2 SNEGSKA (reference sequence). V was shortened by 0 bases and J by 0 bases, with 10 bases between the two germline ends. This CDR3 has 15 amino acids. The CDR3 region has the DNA TGCAGTGCTAGAGATAGGACCAGTAGCACAGATACGCAGTATTTT. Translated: CSARDRTSSTDTQYF.

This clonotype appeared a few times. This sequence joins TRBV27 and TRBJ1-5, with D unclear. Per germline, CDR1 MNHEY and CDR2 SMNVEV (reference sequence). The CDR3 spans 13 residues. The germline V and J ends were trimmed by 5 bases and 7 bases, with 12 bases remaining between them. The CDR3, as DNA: TGTGCCAGCAGTACTTCCCCTGGGCAGCCCCAGCATTTT. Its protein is CASSTSPGQPQHF.

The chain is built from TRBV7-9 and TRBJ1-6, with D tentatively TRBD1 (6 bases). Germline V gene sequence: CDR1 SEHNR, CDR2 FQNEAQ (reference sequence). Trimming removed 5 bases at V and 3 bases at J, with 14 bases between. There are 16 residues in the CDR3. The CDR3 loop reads CASSGGQGIYNSPLHF. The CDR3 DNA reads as TGTGCCAGCAGCGGGGGCCAGGGAATCTATAATTCACCCCTCCACTTT.

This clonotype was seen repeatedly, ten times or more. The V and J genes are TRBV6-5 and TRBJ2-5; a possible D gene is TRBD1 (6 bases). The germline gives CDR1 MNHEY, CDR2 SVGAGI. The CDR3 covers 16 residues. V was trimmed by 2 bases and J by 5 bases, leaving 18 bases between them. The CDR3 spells CASSYGTHLTLETQYF. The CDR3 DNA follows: TGTGCCAGCAGTTACGGGACACACCTAACCCTGGAGACCCAGTACTTC.

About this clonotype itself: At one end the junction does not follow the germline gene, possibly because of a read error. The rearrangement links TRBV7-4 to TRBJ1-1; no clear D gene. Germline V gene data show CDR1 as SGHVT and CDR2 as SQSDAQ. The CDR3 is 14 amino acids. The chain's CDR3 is CASSFPGKNTEAIF. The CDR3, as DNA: TGTGCCAGCAGCTTTCCGGGGAAGAACACTGAAGCTATCTTT.

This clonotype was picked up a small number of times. In DNA, the CDR3 is TGCGCCAGCAGTGAGCGGGAGTCAAATAATGAAAAACTGTTTTTT. Its protein is CASSERESNNEKLFF. The V gene is TRBV10-2, the J gene TRBJ1-4; unclear D gene. Germline loops: CDR1 WSHSY, CDR2 SAAADI. Trimming left V 2 bases short and J 4 bases short, with 11 bases between. The CDR3 has 15 residues.

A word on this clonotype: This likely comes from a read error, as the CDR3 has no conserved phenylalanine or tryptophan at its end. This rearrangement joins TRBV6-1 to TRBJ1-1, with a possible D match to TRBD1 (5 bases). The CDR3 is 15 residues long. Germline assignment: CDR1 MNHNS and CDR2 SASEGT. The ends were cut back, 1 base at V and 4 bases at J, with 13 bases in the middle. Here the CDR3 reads CASSEEEGLGTEAFS. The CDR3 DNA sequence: TGTGCCAGCAGTGAAGAAGAGGGGCTCGGCACTGAAGCTTTCTCT.

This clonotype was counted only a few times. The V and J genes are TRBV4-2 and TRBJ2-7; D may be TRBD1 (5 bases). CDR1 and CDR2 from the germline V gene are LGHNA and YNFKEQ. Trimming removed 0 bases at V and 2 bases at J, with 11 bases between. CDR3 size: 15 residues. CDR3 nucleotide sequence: TGTGCCAGCAGCCAAGATTGGGGCGGTACCTACGAGCAGTACTTC. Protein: CASSQDWGGTYEQYF.

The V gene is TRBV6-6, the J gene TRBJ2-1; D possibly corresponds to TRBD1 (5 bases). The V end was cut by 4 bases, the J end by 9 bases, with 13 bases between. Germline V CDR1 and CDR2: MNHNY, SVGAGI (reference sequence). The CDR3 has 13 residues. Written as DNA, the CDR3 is TGTGCCAGCAGTTTCTCGACAGTGGCTGAGCAGTTCTTC. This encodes CASSFSTVAEQFF.

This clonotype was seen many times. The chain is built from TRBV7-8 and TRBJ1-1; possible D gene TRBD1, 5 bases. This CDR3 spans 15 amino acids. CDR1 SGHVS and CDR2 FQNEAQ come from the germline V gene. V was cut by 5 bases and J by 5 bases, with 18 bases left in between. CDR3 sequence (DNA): TGTGCCAGCAGCGCCCTGACGGGGGTGTCGACTGAAGCTTTCTTT. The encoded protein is CASSALTGVSTEAFF.

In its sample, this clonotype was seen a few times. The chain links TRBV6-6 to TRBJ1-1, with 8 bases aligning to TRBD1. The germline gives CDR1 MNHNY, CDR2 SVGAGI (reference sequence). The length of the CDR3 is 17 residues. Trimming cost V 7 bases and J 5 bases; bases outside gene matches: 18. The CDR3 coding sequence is TGTGCCAGCACTATCCCTTCCTGGACAGGGAAGGGAACTGAAGCTTTCTTT. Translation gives CASTIPSWTGKGTEAFF.